This is a list of T cell receptor beta chains from one sample in a study of shared clonotypes between healthy human individuals. Assay: immunoSEQ multiplex PCR; the TCRdb copy retains only in-frame clones and omits some. The table records about 110,000 clones, about 72% of them present only once. The material sequenced was memory CD8+ T cells sorted from blood. The origin of the receptors is a woman under 40 in good health. Both conserved end residues are part of each CDR3. Each record gives: J gene, V gene, D gene, clone size, CDR3 DNA, CDR3 protein. A D gene is named only where the DNA matches it firmly. Where a row states a size, it is once, few, many or the class of an expanded clone; other rows omit it.

>TRBJ2-2|TRBV5-4|.|.
TGTGCCAGCAGCTTGACAGCGACGAACACCGGGGAGCTGTTTTTT
CASSLTATNTGELFF
>TRBJ2-1|TRBV9|.|.
TGTGCCAGCAGCTACGTCGACTACAATGAGCAGTTCTTC
CASSYVDYNEQFF
>TRBJ1-1|TRBV28|TRBD1|.
TGTGCCAGCATCACAGGGGTGAACACTGAAGCTTTCTTT
CASITGVNTEAFF
>TRBJ1-5|TRBV19|.|.
TGTGCCAGTAGTATAGATCAAGGCGGAGGGTATAGCAATCAGCCCCAGCATTTT
CASSIDQGGGYSNQPQHF
>TRBJ2-1|TRBV29-1|TRBD1|.
TGCAGCGTTGAAGACTGGGACAGGGATTCGGATCCCCTCTACAATGAGCAGTTCTTC
CSVEDWDRDSDPLYNEQFF
>TRBJ1-5|TRBV19|TRBD1|.
TGTGCCAGTACACCGGGACAGGGGATCTATAGCAATCAGCCCCAGCATTTT
CASTPGQGIYSNQPQHF
>TRBJ2-1|TRBV25-1|TRBD2|.
TGTGCCAGCAGTGACCCTCAGCGGGAGCTTGAGAGTGAGCAGTTCTTC
CASSDPQRELESEQFF
>TRBJ2-7|TRBV2|TRBD1|.
TGTGCCAGCAAAGGGACAGGGTGGGAGCAGTACTTC
CASKGTGWEQYF
>TRBJ2-3|TRBV18|TRBD1|.
TGTGCCAGCTCACAGGACAGGTCGAATACAGATACGCAGTATTTT
CASSQDRSNTDTQYF
>TRBJ2-1|TRBV27|TRBD2|.
TGTGCCAGCAGTGATGGACTAGCGCCCAACAATGAGCAGTTCTTC
CASSDGLAPNNEQFF
>TRBJ2-1|TRBV10-3|.|.
TGTGCCATCAGTGGGAAACACTACAATGAGCAGTTCTTC
CAISGKHYNEQFF
>TRBJ2-4|TRBV2|.|few
TGTGCCAGCACTAGACGCGGGACCCAGGGGGGCATTCAGTACTTC
CASTRRGTQGGIQYF
>TRBJ1-5|TRBV21-1|.|.
TGTGCCAGCAGAGGGGGGTATAGCAATCAGCCCCAGCATTTT
CASRGGYSNQPQHF
>TRBJ2-7|TRBV7-8|TRBD1|.
TGTGCCAGCAGCCCCTACAGGGGGCGAACCTACGAGCAGTACTTC
CASSPYRGRTYEQYF
>TRBJ2-3|TRBV7-8|.|.
TGTGCCAGCCAACCCCGGGACACAAGTTATCAAGATACGCAGTATTTT
CASQPRDTSYQDTQYF
>TRBJ2-1|TRBV7-9|TRBD2|.
TGTGCCAGCAGCCATCCCAATTTCGGGCTAGCGGGACTCAATGAGCAGTTCTTC
CASSHPNFGLAGLNEQFF
>TRBJ2-1|TRBV29-1|TRBD2|.
TGCAGCGTTGATGGACTAGCGGTCTACAATGAGCAGTTCTTC
CSVDGLAVYNEQFF
>TRBJ1-5|TRBV19|.|.
TGTGCCAGTAGTATTGACGAGGGTTCCCAGCCCCAGCATTTT
CASSIDEGSQPQHF
>TRBJ2-3|TRBV28|.|few
TGTGCCAGCCGAGTCGGGGGTCACACAGATACGCAGTATTTT
CASRVGGHTDTQYF
>TRBJ1-5|TRBV25-1|TRBD1|.
TGTGCCAGCAGTGAATCCCGGACAGGGGCAAATCAGCCCCAGCATTTT
CASSESRTGANQPQHF
>TRBJ2-2|TRBV7-9|TRBD2|.
TGTGCCCTCTTCGGACTAGCGGAAATGAAGAACACCGGGGAGCTGTTTTTT
CALFGLAEMKNTGELFF
>TRBJ1-5|TRBV10-3|.|once
TGTGCCATCAGAGGCAGTCTGAATCAGCCCCAGCATTTT
CAIRGSLNQPQHF
>TRBJ2-7|TRBV10-3|.|few
TGTGCCATCAGTGAGTCCCAGGGACAGCGGGGCGAAGACGAGCAGTACTTC
CAISESQGQRGEDEQYF
>TRBJ1-5|TRBV28|TRBD1|.
TGTGCCAGCAGTGATATTGGGGATCACTCCGGGACAGGGGACAATCAGCCCCAGCATTTT
CASSDIGDHSGTGDNQPQHF
>TRBJ1-1|TRBV4-2|.|few
TGTGCCAGCAGCCAAGACTGGCCGGAAGGCACTGAAGCTTTCTTT
CASSQDWPEGTEAFF
>TRBJ2-7|TRBV5-6|TRBD1|.
TGTGCCAGCAGCCTCGTAGGACAGGGGCGTCAGTACTTC
CASSLVGQGRQYF
>TRBJ1-5|TRBV6-4|TRBD1|medium-sized
TGTGCCAGCAGTGCCGCAGGGGGCGGGAATCAGCCCCAGCATTTT
CASSAAGGGNQPQHF
>TRBJ2-7|TRBV30|TRBD2|many
TGTGCCTGGAGTCCTAGCGGGAGCTGGATCAACGAGCAGTACTTC
CAWSPSGSWINEQYF
>TRBJ2-3|TRBV30|.|.
TGTGCCTGGACAGAGACCCACGGGGGCACAGATACGCAGTATTTT
CAWTETHGGTDTQYF
>TRBJ2-7|TRBV7-8|TRBD2|.
TGTGCCAGCAGCCCGGCTAGCGGGAGGTTCCACGAGCAGTACTTC
CASSPASGRFHEQYF
>TRBJ1-1|TRBV30|.|once
TGTGCCTGGCACCAGGGACACAGGAACACTGAAGCTTTCTTT
CAWHQGHRNTEAFF
>TRBJ2-1|TRBV6-1|TRBD2|.
TGTGCCAGCAGTGCGGGCCGAATAGCGGGATACAATGAGCAGTTCTTC
CASSAGRIAGYNEQFF
>TRBJ2-2|TRBV19|.|.
TGTGCCAGTAGTACTTACCTAGCGAACACCGGGGAGCTGTTTTTT
CASSTYLANTGELFF
>TRBJ2-1|TRBV5-1|.|.
TGCGCCAGCAGCTTGGAGGACTATACCTACAATGAGCAGTTCTTC
CASSLEDYTYNEQFF
>TRBJ2-6|TRBV25-1|.|few
TGTGCCAGCAGTGGGCGGGTTGAGTCTGGGGCCAACGTCCTGACTTTC
CASSGRVESGANVLTF
>TRBJ2-3|TRBV7-2|.|.
TGTGCCAGCAGCGTATATCTCAGCACAGATACGCAGTATTTT
CASSVYLSTDTQYF
>TRBJ2-5|TRBV7-2|TRBD2|once
TGTGCCAGCAGCTTAGGGGGCCTAGCGGGGCCCCAAGAGACCCAGTACTTC
CASSLGGLAGPQETQYF
>TRBJ2-3|TRBV2|TRBD2|.
TGTGCCAGCATTACGAGGACTAGCGGGAGTTTGGATACGCAGTATTTT
CASITRTSGSLDTQYF
>TRBJ1-2|TRBV15|.|.
TGTGCCACCAGCAGAGATAGGTCCCAGGGACCCTTCTATGGCTACACCTTC
CATSRDRSQGPFYGYTF
>TRBJ1-1|TRBV9|TRBD1|few
TGTGCCAGCAGCGTAGGGGTAGGGGGCTTAAACACTGAAGCTTTCTTT
CASSVGVGGLNTEAFF
>TRBJ2-1|TRBV6-1|.|many
TGTGCCAGCAACAAACAGGAGAACAATGAGCAGTTCTTC
CASNKQENNEQFF
>TRBJ2-3|TRBV7-6|.|.
TGTGCCAGCAGCCCAGAGAGAGGGCGGGACCAAGATACGCAGTATTTT
CASSPERGRDQDTQYF
>TRBJ2-7|TRBV11-2|.|medium-sized
TGTGCCAGCAGCGAGAATAGGTGGACTATCGACTACGAGCAGTACTTC
CASSENRWTIDYEQYF
>TRBJ1-2|TRBV29-1|.|.
TGCAGCGTTGAATCCCGCTTCCGGGGGGCGGGTGATCTAGGCTACACCTTC
CSVESRFRGAGDLGYTF
>TRBJ2-5|TRBV6-5|.|.
TGTGCCAGCAGCCAGGAGGGGGAGACCCAGTACTTC
CASSQEGETQYF
>TRBJ1-1|TRBV6-4|.|many
TGTGCCAGCAGCGCCTCGACAGAGAACACTGAAGCTTTCTTT
CASSASTENTEAFF
>TRBJ1-1|TRBV29-1|TRBD1|few
TGCAGCGCCCCGGGACAGGTGACCACTGAAGCTTTCTTT
CSAPGQVTTEAFF
>TRBJ2-1|TRBV27|.|few
TGTGCCAGCAGTCCGACAGGTTACTCCTACAATGAGCAGTTCTTC
CASSPTGYSYNEQFF